Following are 6 T cell receptor beta chains from one sample sequenced in a study of CD8+CD57+ T cells in acquired aplastic anemia. The template used for profiling TCR beta VDJ and CDR3 was genomic DNA. TCRdb called the reads again in MiXCR, with one record for every CDR3 protein. The sample lists about 240,000 distinct CDR3 sequences; more than 40% were seen once. Flow cytometry had shown expanded CD8+CD57+ cells in the patients chosen for sequencing. The sample consisted of sorted CD4+, CD8+, or CD8+CD57+ T cells (not recorded which) from PBMCs. The receptors derive from a human donor with aplastic anemia.

The V gene is TRBV24-1, the J gene TRBJ2-7; 8 nucleotides agree with TRBD2. The junction had 0 bases not matched to a gene; V was cut back by 0 bases and J by 0 bases. The CDR3 spans 15 residues. Germline loops: CDR1 KGHDR, CDR2 SFDVKD. As DNA, the CDR3 is TGTGCCACCAGTGATTTGAGCGGGAGCTCCTACGAGCAGTACGTC. As protein: CATSDLSGSSYEQYV.

This clonotype was picked up one time. The chain employs TRBV28 and TRBJ2-2, with 7 positions matching TRBD2. CDR1 and CDR2 (germline): MDHEN, SYDVKM. The junction had 14 bases not matched to a gene; V was cut back by 7 bases and J by 3 bases. The CDR3 runs to 17 residues. In nucleotides, the CDR3 is TGTGCCAGCACTCCACTCGGGGGAGGGGCCCACACCGGGGAGCTGTTTTTT. Its protein product is CASTPLGGGAHTGELFF.

This chain joins TRBV2 and TRBJ1-5; 12 bases are shared with TRBD1. CDR1 is SNHLY, CDR2 FYNNEI, per germline. Trimming cost V 4 bases and J 7 bases; bases outside gene matches: 11. This CDR3 is built from 17 residues. CDR3 bases: TGTGCCAGCAGTGTAGACCGGGACAGGGGGCCGGGGCAGCCCCAGCATTTT. Translating it yields CASSVDRDRGPGQPQHF.

This chain uses TRBV15 with TRBJ2-7, with 9 bases identical to TRBD1. Losses at the gene ends were 8 bases for V and 4 bases for J; bases not matched to a gene: 12. The germline gives CDR1 LNHNV, CDR2 YYDKDF (reference sequence). This CDR3 spans 15 amino acids. The CDR3 protein is CATQSLRTGAYEQYF. The CDR3 bases are TGTGCCACCCAGAGTCTAAGGACAGGGGCTTACGAGCAGTACTTC.

This clonotype was found many times. J is TRBJ2-7 and V is TRBV5-8; 10 nucleotides match TRBD1. Per germline, CDR1 SGHTS and CDR2 YDEGEE. The V segment lost 4 bases and the J segment 5 bases; nucleotides outside the gene matches: 9. The CDR3 contains 15 residues. The DNA for the CDR3 is TGTGCCAGCAGCCATGGACAGGGGGGCGCCGACGAGCAGTACTTC. Translation: CASSHGQGGADEQYF.

V and J are TRBV30 and TRBJ1-1; D uncertain. V was trimmed by 6 bases and J by 1 base, leaving 18 bases between them. CDR1 and CDR2 (germline): GTSNPN, SVGIG (reference sequence). This CDR3 has 15 amino acids. The CDR3 sequence is CACFENSGPNTEAFF. The CDR3 DNA is TGTGCCTGTTTCGAGAACAGCGGTCCGAACACTGAAGCTTTCTTT.